The 30 T cell receptor beta chains presented below share a single source sample, sequenced in a study of cytomegalovirus exposure and HLA in healthy donors. Primers: 60 Vbeta forward and 13 Jbeta reverse. Clones were read by immunoSEQ multiplex PCR, and TCRdb kept only the in-frame ones, dropping some. The sample consists of about 200,000 clones, under 70% of them appearing once. Sample: PBMCs. The receptors shown here come from a man aged 35-49 years in good health and CMV-seropositive.

The chain couples TRBV5-1 to TRBJ2-2; no definite D call. Per the germline V gene, CDR1 is SGHRS and CDR2 is YFSETQ. The V gene lost 0 bases and the J gene lost 6 bases, with 12 bases spanning the gap. CDR3 length: 15 amino acids. DNA for the CDR3: TGCGCCAGCAGCTTGGCCGTCTCCTCCGCCGGGGAGCTGTTTTTT. Translating gives CASSLAVSSAGELFF.

This clone was detected a few times. The chain carries TRBV18 and TRBJ2-1; TRBD2 might be the D (5 bases). The germline CDR1 and CDR2 sequences are KGHSH and LQKENI. This CDR3 region has 13 residues. V lost 3 bases, J lost 6 bases, and 9 bases lay in between. CDR3: CASSPSLANEQFF. Written as DNA, the CDR3 is TGTGCCAGCTCACCCTCCCTAGCCAATGAGCAGTTCTTC.

The rearrangement links TRBV7-3 to TRBJ2-1, with a possible D match to TRBD1 (6 bases). This CDR3 contains 19 residues. Germline CDR1 is SGHTA and CDR2 is FQGTGA. Trimming cost V 2 bases and J 0 bases, with 20 bases left between them. The DNA for the CDR3 is TGTGCCAGCAGCTTATCGGCCAGGGGCTACCATTTCTCCTACAATGAGCAGTTCTTC. As protein: CASSLSARGYHFSYNEQFF.

The chain has TRBV6-1 and TRBJ1-1; D uncertain. Trimming left V 6 bases short and J 2 bases short, with 25 bases between. The CDR3 length is 18 residues. Per the germline V gene, CDR1 is MNHNS and CDR2 is SASEGT. The CDR3 is CASSELPEEAPLNTEAFF. In nucleotides, the CDR3 is TGTGCCAGCAGCGAACTCCCCGAGGAGGCACCCTTAAACACTGAAGCTTTCTTT.

This chain joins TRBV2 and TRBJ1-3, with D perhaps TRBD1 (6 bases). The CDR3 covers 16 residues. Trimming stripped 2 bases from V and 0 bases from J, with 11 bases between. CDR1 is SNHLY and CDR2 is FYNNEI in the germline V gene. The CDR3 sequence: CASSETRTVSGNTIYF. CDR3 DNA: TGTGCCAGCAGTGAAACGAGGACAGTCTCTGGAAACACCATATATTTT.

This clone has a handful of counts. The V gene is TRBV28, the J gene TRBJ1-6; 10 positions agree with TRBD1. Germline values: CDR1 MDHEN, CDR2 SYDVKM. The CDR3 length is 16 residues. V trimming: 5 bases; J trimming: 5 bases; junction bases outside the gene matches: 6. CDR3 amino acids: CASSPDRGRDNSPLHF. The CDR3 DNA is TGTGCCAGCAGTCCAGACAGGGGGCGAGATAATTCACCCCTCCACTTT.

The V and J genes are TRBV6-1 and TRBJ2-1; 11 nucleotides align to TRBD1. The ends lost 4 bases at V and 2 bases at J; junction bases unmatched: 4. The CDR3 is 16 residues long. In germline, CDR1 is MNHNS, CDR2 SASEGT. The CDR3 region is CASSAGQGVPYNEQFF. Here the CDR3 DNA reads TGTGCCAGCAGTGCGGGACAGGGGGTCCCCTACAATGAGCAGTTCTTC.

This clone has a handful of counts. The chain uses TRBV11-3 and TRBJ2-7, with D perhaps matching TRBD2 (5 bases). Looked up from germline, CDR1 is SGHNT and CDR2 is YENEEA. The CDR3 contains 17 residues. Trimming removed 1 base at V and 0 bases at J, with 16 bases between. The CDR3 loop is CASSLVGRAVHSYEQYF. The CDR3 DNA follows: TGTGCCAGCAGCTTAGTAGGGCGGGCAGTGCACTCCTACGAGCAGTACTTC. The full variable domain, rest sourced from reference TRBV11-3 and TRBJ2-7, is EAGVVQSPRYKIIEKKQPVAFWCNPISGHNTLYWYLQNLGQGPELLIRYENEEAVDDSQLPKDRFSAERLKGVDSTLKIQPAELGDSAVYLCASSLVGRAVHSYEQYFGPGTRLTVT.

J is TRBJ2-7 and V is TRBV6-5; 7 nucleotides agree with TRBD1. The junction had 10 bases not matched to a gene; V was cut back by 4 bases and J by 4 bases. CDR3 length equals 15 residues. CDR1 and CDR2 from the germline V gene are MNHEY and SVGAGI. The CDR3 sequence is CASSSPRGLGYEQYF. The DNA of the CDR3 is TGTGCCAGCAGTTCCCCAAGGGGGCTCGGATACGAGCAGTACTTC.

V and J are TRBV13 and TRBJ2-7; 7 bases agree with TRBD2. V trimming: 5 bases; J trimming: 1 base; junction bases outside the gene matches: 8. CDR3 length: 15 residues. Germline-derived CDR1 and CDR2 are PRHDT and FYEKMQ (reference sequence). The CDR3 coding sequence is TGTGCCAGCAGCAATAGCGGGTCCGGGTCCTACGAGCAGTACTTC. Translation: CASSNSGSGSYEQYF.

This clone was counted a single time. V usage is TRBV28 and J usage is TRBJ1-1; D possibly corresponds to TRBD1 (6 bases). V lost 0 bases and J lost 4, with 12 bases in between. CDR1 is MDHEN and CDR2 is SYDVKM in the germline V gene. The CDR3 has 15 amino acids. Written as DNA, the CDR3 is TGTGCCAGCAGTTTATGGGGGGCTAAGGGCACTGAAGCTTTCTTT. It is translated as CASSLWGAKGTEAFF.

J is TRBJ2-7 and V is TRBV28; 7 positions agree with TRBD1. With 4 bases clipped from V and 4 bases from J, the junction kept 10 bases outside the gene matches. The CDR3 loop spans 15 amino acids. The germline CDR1 and CDR2 sequences are MDHEN and SYDVKM. CDR3 in DNA: TGTGCCAGCAGTTCCCGGGACAGCCATTTATACGAGCAGTACTTC. Translating it yields CASSSRDSHLYEQYF. The full variable domain, rest sourced from reference TRBV28 and TRBJ2-7, is DVKVTQSSRYLVKRTGEKVFLECVQDMDHENMFWYRQDPGLGLRLIYFSYDVKMKEKGDIPEGYSVSREKKERFSLILESASTNQTSMYLCASSSRDSHLYEQYFGPGTRLTVT.

The DNA for the CDR3 is TGTGCCAGCAGCGCCCGCCGGGGGGCCTCCCCCGAGCAGTACTTC. It translates to CASSARRGASPEQYF. This rearrangement joins TRBV7-2 to TRBJ2-7; tentatively, D is TRBD2 (7 bases). Germline V gene lookup returns CDR1 SGHTA and CDR2 FQGNSA. CDR3 length: 15 amino acids. The V and J ends lost 5 bases and 6 bases respectively, with 20 bases between them.

This chain links TRBV11-2 with TRBJ2-5; TRBD2 aligns across 9 bases. With 1 base clipped from V and 5 bases from J, the junction kept 8 bases outside the gene matches. The CDR3 covers 16 residues. The V gene's germline CDR1 is SGHAT and CDR2 FQNNGV. The CDR3 DNA is TGTGCCAGCAGCTTAGCCGGCGGGGGGGCCGGGGAGACCCAGTACTTC. The encoded protein is CASSLAGGGAGETQYF.

The chain carries TRBV28 and TRBJ2-1; D perhaps matches TRBD2 (5 bases). The CDR3 is 12 amino acids. Germline lookup yields CDR1 MDHEN and CDR2 SYDVKM. The ends were cut back, 2 bases at V and 15 bases at J, with 14 bases in the middle. The CDR3 loop is CASSLLPGSTFF. The CDR3, as DNA: TGTGCCAGCAGTTTACTTCCGGGGTCCACGTTCTTC.

This chain connects TRBV19 to TRBJ2-4; 10 nucleotides line up with TRBD1. Germline V gene lookup returns CDR1 LNHDA and CDR2 SQIVND (reference sequence). There are 15 residues in the CDR3. V lost 8 bases, J lost 1 base, and 5 bases stayed unmatched. CDR3 sequence: CASGPGQGAKNIQYF. The CDR3 DNA reads as TGTGCCAGTGGTCCGGGACAGGGGGCCAAAAACATTCAGTACTTC.

The chain couples TRBV5-5 to TRBJ1-2; 8 positions match TRBD1. The germline CDR1 and CDR2 sequences are SGHKS and YYEKEE (reference sequence). J gave up 5 bases and V 4 bases, and 13 bases lay outside the gene matches. The CDR3 contains 16 residues. CDR3: CASSQEFGQGNYGYTF. CDR3 sequence (DNA): TGTGCCAGCAGCCAAGAGTTCGGACAGGGCAATTATGGCTACACCTTC.

This clone appeared a single time. The gene calls are TRBV5-1 and TRBJ2-3; 14 bases agree with TRBD2. CDR1 SGHRS and CDR2 YFSETQ come from the germline V gene. There are 16 residues in the CDR3. V lost 3 bases and J lost 6; bases outside the gene matches: 6. CDR3 region: CASSYGLAGGGDTQYF. Here the CDR3 DNA reads TGCGCCAGCAGCTATGGACTAGCGGGGGGCGGGGATACGCAGTATTTT.

This chain uses TRBV5-1 with TRBJ2-5, with D possibly matching TRBD1 (5 bases). Trimming shortened V by 1 base and J by 3 bases, and 10 bases separated the two germline ends. Germline V gene data show CDR1 as SGHRS and CDR2 as YFSETQ. This CDR3 has 14 residues. Here the CDR3 DNA reads TGCGCCAGCAGCTTGCATCGCAGGGAAGAGACCCAGTACTTC. This sequence encodes CASSLHRREETQYF.

The rearrangement joins TRBV6-5 to TRBJ2-7; 7 bases line up with TRBD1. V gave up 7 bases and J gave up 5 bases; unmatched junction bases: 11. The length of the CDR3 is 14 residues. In germline, CDR1 is MNHEY, CDR2 SVGAGI. CDR3 protein: CASTIDREHHEQYF. The CDR3, as DNA: TGTGCCAGCACCATAGACAGGGAGCACCACGAGCAGTACTTC.

The chain links TRBV2 to TRBJ2-1; TRBD1 matches at 7 bases. From germline, CDR1 is SNHLY and CDR2 FYNNEI. The CDR3 contains 14 residues. The V and J ends lost 5 bases and 4 bases, in that order; junction bases with no gene match: 5. CDR3 protein: CASSPDRIYNEQFF. CDR3 nucleotides: TGTGCCAGCAGTCCGGACAGGATTTACAATGAGCAGTTCTTC.

V and J are TRBV5-1 and TRBJ1-4, with D unclear. This CDR3 contains 15 residues. The germline gives CDR1 SGHRS, CDR2 YFSETQ. V dropped 7 bases and J dropped 0 bases, with 13 bases sitting between them. DNA of the CDR3: TGCGCCAGCTCCGGTGGCGGAGCAACTAATGAAAAACTGTTTTTT. This sequence encodes CASSGGGATNEKLFF.

The table lists this clone with a few counts. The V gene is TRBV15, the J gene TRBJ2-7; D call uncertain. The CDR3 extends over 12 amino acids. With 0 bases removed from V and 3 bases from J, the gap between germline ends came to 3 bases. Germline assignment: CDR1 LNHNV and CDR2 YYDKDF (reference sequence). The CDR3 region is CATSRDSYEQYF. The CDR3 DNA sequence: TGTGCCACCAGCAGAGACAGCTACGAGCAGTACTTC.

The V gene is TRBV9, the J gene TRBJ2-3; D may be TRBD2 (8 bases). V was trimmed by 3 bases and J by 3 bases, leaving 17 bases between them. Germline CDR1 SGDLS, CDR2 YYNGEE. There are 16 residues in the CDR3. The CDR3 nucleotides read TGTGCCAGCAGCGCGGGGGGGGGACAGTTAACAGATACGCAGTATTTT. It encodes CASSAGGGQLTDTQYF.

This clone was counted between two and nine times. The chain combines TRBV10-3 with TRBJ2-7, with D uncertain. V was pared by 0 bases and J by 2 bases, with 11 bases between. The CDR3 extends over 15 amino acids. Germline V gene data show CDR1 as ENHRY and CDR2 as SYGVKD. This CDR3 reads CAISESARTAYEQYF. The CDR3 DNA sequence: TGTGCCATCAGTGAGTCTGCCCGTACGGCCTACGAGCAGTACTTC.

The J gene is TRBJ2-7, the V gene TRBV19; TRBD1 aligns across 10 bases. This CDR3 comprises 14 residues. Germline values: CDR1 LNHDA, CDR2 SQIVND (reference sequence). V shed 3 bases, J shed 7 bases, and the junction held 6 bases outside the gene matches. The CDR3, as DNA: TGTGCCAGTAGTATTGGGACAGGGGTTGGAGAGCAGTACTTC. Its translation is CASSIGTGVGEQYF.

The chain couples TRBV27 to TRBJ1-5, with D uncertain. This CDR3 comprises 15 residues. V lost 3 bases to trimming and J lost 2 bases, with 11 bases between them. Germline values: CDR1 MNHEY, CDR2 SMNVEV (reference sequence). CDR3 in amino acids: CASSFRRGRNQPQHF. The CDR3 nucleotides are TGTGCCAGCAGTTTTAGACGGGGTCGCAATCAGCCCCAGCATTTT.

The CDR3 coding sequence is TGTGCCAGCAGGGGAAGTAGCGGGGGATCAGATACGCAGTATTTT. This encodes CASRGSSGGSDTQYF. The chain couples TRBV25-1 to TRBJ2-3, with TRBD2 matching 9 bases. Trimming at V came to 6 bases and at J to 4 bases, leaving 8 bases not matched to a gene. Germline V gene sequence: CDR1 MGHDK, CDR2 SYGVNS. CDR3 length equals 15 residues. The full variable domain, rest sourced from reference TRBV25-1 and TRBJ2-3, is EADIYQTPRYLVIGTGKKITLECSQTMGHDKMYWYQQDPGMELHLIHYSYGVNSTEKGDLSSESTVSRIRTEHFPLTLESARPSHTSQYLCASRGSSGGSDTQYFGPGTRLTVL.

The V and J genes are TRBV5-1 and TRBJ2-7; TRBD1 aligns across 8 bases. Germline trimming cut 0 bases from V and 2 bases from J; bases unmatched to any gene: 4. The germline V gene has CDR1 SGHRS and CDR2 YFSETQ. The CDR3 has 15 amino acids. In DNA, the CDR3 is TGCGCCAGCAGCTTGGGGACAGGGCCGGCCTACGAGCAGTACTTC. Translating it yields CASSLGTGPAYEQYF.

The V call is TRBV4-1, the J call TRBJ2-5; a possible D gene is TRBD2 (6 bases). CDR1 and CDR2 from the germline V gene are MGHRA and YSYEKL. The CDR3 covers 15 residues. V lost 4 bases and J lost 4, with 16 bases in between. The CDR3 spells CASSRATRRGETQYF. DNA for the CDR3: TGCGCCAGCAGCCGAGCGACTAGGCGGGGAGAGACCCAGTACTTC.